Each of the 10 T cell receptor beta chains below was sequenced from the same sample in a study of PD-L1 blockade in urothelial cancer (dated 2017 in TCRdb). Library prep was done by the immunoSEQ multiplex PCR assay. Entries here come from immuneACCESS through TCRdb and include only in-frame sequences with V and J called. Some clones fail to appear in such tables; in the studies checked, an unresolved V gene covers under half of the shortfall, and the cause of the remainder is unknown. The sample contains 50,000 or so clones, around 74% of them found a single time. Of the sample, roughly 4% falls within the top ten clones. This specimen's time point label, per the study, means: pretreatment peripheral blood. The material was PBMCs, obtained around atezolizumab (anti-PD-L1) treatment. The receptors here all came from a man between 65 and 85 years old with urothelial cancer.

This clone has more than one count but fewer than ten. J is TRBJ2-1 and V is TRBV6-6; D is ambiguous. Trimming took 2 bases from V and 3 from J, leaving 11 bases between them. The germline gives CDR1 MNHNY, CDR2 SVGAGI (reference sequence). The CDR3 spans 15 residues. The CDR3 reads CASSYGRSNYNEQFF. CDR3 DNA sequence: TGTGCCAGCAGTTACGGTCGGTCCAACTACAATGAGCAGTTCTTC.

DNA of the CDR3: TGTGCCGCCCGGGACAGGGATTACTCTGGAAACACCATATATTTT. This translates into CAARDRDYSGNTIYF. The chain is built from TRBV19 and TRBJ1-3; 9 positions agree with TRBD1. The germline CDR1 and CDR2 sequences are LNHDA and SQIVND (reference sequence). V dropped 11 bases and J dropped 0; count of bases not matched to a gene: 8. The CDR3 contains 15 residues.

This clone has at least ten counts. The CDR3 nucleotides are TGTGCCAGCAAAGGGGGCGCGGGGGGGAGGGCAGATACGCAGTATTTT. It translates to CASKGGAGGRADTQYF. The V and J genes are TRBV19 and TRBJ2-3; 9 nucleotides agree with TRBD2. The CDR3 has 16 amino acids. Germline assignment: CDR1 LNHDA and CDR2 SQIVND (reference sequence). The V gene end was trimmed by 9 bases and the J gene end by 4 bases; junction bases not matched to a gene: 14.

There are a few counts of this clone. The chain employs TRBV7-6 and TRBJ2-7, with D uncertain. Deletions cut 5 bases from V and 1 base from J, with 12 bases between. CDR1 and CDR2 from the germline V gene are SGHVS and FNYEAQ. The CDR3 is made up of 14 amino acids. In DNA form, the CDR3 reads TGTGCCAGCAGCCCAGGCCCCCCTTCCTACGAGCAGTACTTC. It codes for CASSPGPPSYEQYF.

V gene TRBV5-1 combines with J gene TRBJ2-7, with TRBD1 matching over 9 bases. J was trimmed by 0 bases and V by 4 bases; bases with no gene match: 8. The CDR3 sequence is 16 residues long. CDR1 is SGHRS, CDR2 YFSETQ, per germline. The CDR3 spells CASSPSDRGASYEQYF. The CDR3 DNA reads as TGCGCCAGCAGCCCTTCGGACAGGGGCGCCTCCTACGAGCAGTACTTC.

The CDR3 DNA sequence: TGTGCCTGGAGTGGACTAGCGGGTGTCGGTGAGCAGTTCTTC. Translation: CAWSGLAGVGEQFF. The chain links TRBV30 to TRBJ2-1, with 10 bases matching TRBD2. This CDR3 contains 14 residues. Trimming removed 1 base from V and 9 bases from J; junction bases left unmatched: 6. CDR1 and CDR2 (germline): GTSNPN, SVGIG (reference sequence).

V usage is TRBV6-6 and J usage is TRBJ1-6, with D unclear. The CDR3 covers 14 residues. The germline gives CDR1 MNHNY, CDR2 SVGAGI (reference sequence). The V and J ends lost 0 bases and 7 bases respectively, with 7 bases between them. The CDR3 reads CASSYSKPNSPLHF. DNA for the CDR3: TGTGCCAGCAGTTACTCGAAGCCAAATTCACCCCTCCACTTT.

The chain carries TRBV28 and TRBJ2-2, with TRBD1 as a possible D gene (6 bases). Germline V gene lookup returns CDR1 MDHEN and CDR2 SYDVKM. Trimming shortened V by 4 bases and J by 0 bases, and 18 bases separated the two germline ends. The CDR3 totals 18 residues. DNA of the CDR3: TGTGCCAGCAGTTCCCCCCACAGGGCCAGAGCGAACACCGGGGAGCTGTTTTTT. Encoded protein: CASSSPHRARANTGELFF.

J is TRBJ1-2 and V is TRBV7-2, with 7 bases that match TRBD1. Germline loops: CDR1 SGHTA, CDR2 FQGNSA. The CDR3 is 14 residues long. Losses at the gene ends were 0 bases for V and 13 bases for J; bases not matched to a gene: 11. The CDR3 DNA follows: TGTGCCAGCAGCTTAGCGGTAGCAGGGGGTGGGTCCACCTTC. Encoded protein: CASSLAVAGGGSTF.

The CDR3 DNA follows: TGTGCCAGCAGGAGGACAGGGGAACTCAATCAGCCCCAGCATTTT. Protein: CASRRTGELNQPQHF. J is TRBJ1-5 and V is TRBV27; the match to TRBD1 covers 9 bases. V gave up 6 bases and J gave up 3 bases; unmatched junction bases: 6. This CDR3 comprises 15 residues. Germline V gene sequence: CDR1 MNHEY, CDR2 SMNVEV (reference sequence).